This T cell receptor beta chain was sequenced during a study of cytomegalovirus exposure and HLA in healthy donors. Germline V gene sequence: CDR1 SGHRS, CDR2 YFSETQ. The length of the CDR3 is 15 residues. Trimming left V 4 bases short and J 4 bases short, with 14 bases between. This clone is a singleton in its sample. The primer mix had 60 Vbeta and 13 Jbeta primers. Method: immunoSEQ multiplex PCR; TCRdb's copy keeps in-frame clones and lacks some. This repertoire shows 150,000 to 200,000 clones, about 79% found once; its top ten account for about 14%. The clonotype comes from a man aged 45-65 years in good health and CMV-seropositive. The rearrangement joins TRBV5-1 to TRBJ2-2; D might be TRBD1 (6 bases). The sequenced sample was PBMCs. The CDR3 bases are TGCGCCAGCAGCCCAGACAGGATGAGCACCGGGGAGCTGTTTTTT. Amino acids: CASSPDRMSTGELFF.